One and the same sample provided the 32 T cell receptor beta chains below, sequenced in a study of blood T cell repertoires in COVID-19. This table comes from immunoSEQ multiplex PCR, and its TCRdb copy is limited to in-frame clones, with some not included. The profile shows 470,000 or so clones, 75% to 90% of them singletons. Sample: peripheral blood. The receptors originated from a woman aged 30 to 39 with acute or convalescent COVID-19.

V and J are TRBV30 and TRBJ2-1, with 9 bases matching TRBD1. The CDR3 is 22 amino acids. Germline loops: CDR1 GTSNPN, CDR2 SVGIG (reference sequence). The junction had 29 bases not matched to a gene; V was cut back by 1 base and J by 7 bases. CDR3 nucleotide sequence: TGTGCCTGGAGTGCAACCTCCACCGGGACAGGGCTCTGGTCCAGTCCGTTTAATGAGCAGTTCTTC. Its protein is CAWSATSTGTGLWSSPFNEQFF.

The chain's CDR3 is CASRSRDFEQYF. The CDR3 DNA sequence: TGTGCAAGTCGCTCCCGGGACTTCGAGCAGTACTTC. This chain uses TRBV12-2 with TRBJ2-7; TRBD2 was called by the table and not checked on the DNA. TRBV12-2 is a documented pseudogene. The CDR3 extends over 12 amino acids.

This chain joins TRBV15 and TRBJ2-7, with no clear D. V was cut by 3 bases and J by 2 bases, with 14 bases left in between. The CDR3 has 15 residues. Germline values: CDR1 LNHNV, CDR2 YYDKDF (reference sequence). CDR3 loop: CATSSPNHGAYEQYF. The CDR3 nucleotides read TGTGCCACCAGCAGTCCTAACCACGGAGCCTACGAGCAGTACTTC.

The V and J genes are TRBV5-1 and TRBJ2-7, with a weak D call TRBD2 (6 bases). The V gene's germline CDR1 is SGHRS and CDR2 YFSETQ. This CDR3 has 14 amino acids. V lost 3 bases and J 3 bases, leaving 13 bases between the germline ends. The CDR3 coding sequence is TGCGCCAGCAGCTGGCGCACCGGGGGCTACGAGCAGTACTTC. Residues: CASSWRTGGYEQYF.

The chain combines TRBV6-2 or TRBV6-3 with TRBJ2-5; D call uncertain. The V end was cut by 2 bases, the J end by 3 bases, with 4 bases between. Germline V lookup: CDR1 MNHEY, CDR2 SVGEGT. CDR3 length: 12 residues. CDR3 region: CASSYPEETQYF. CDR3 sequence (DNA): TGTGCCAGCAGTTACCCGGAAGAGACCCAGTACTTC.

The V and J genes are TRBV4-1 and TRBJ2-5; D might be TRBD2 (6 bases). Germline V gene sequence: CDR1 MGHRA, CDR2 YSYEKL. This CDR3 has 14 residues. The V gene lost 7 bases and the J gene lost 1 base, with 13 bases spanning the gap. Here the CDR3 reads CASKEGGLQETQYF. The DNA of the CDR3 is TGCGCCAGCAAGGAGGGAGGTCTCCAAGAGACCCAGTACTTC.

The CDR3 coding sequence is TGCGCCAGCAGCTTGGAGCAGCGGGGGGCCACCGGGGAGCTGTTTTTT. It codes for CASSLEQRGATGELFF. The chain is built from TRBV5-1 and TRBJ2-2; 9 bases line up with TRBD2. CDR3 length: 16 residues. V gave up 0 bases and J gave up 4 bases; unmatched junction bases: 4. Germline V CDR1 and CDR2: SGHRS, YFSETQ.

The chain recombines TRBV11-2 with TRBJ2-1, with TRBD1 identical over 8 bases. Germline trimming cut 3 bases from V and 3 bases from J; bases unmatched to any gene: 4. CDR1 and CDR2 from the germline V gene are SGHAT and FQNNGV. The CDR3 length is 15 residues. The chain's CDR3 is CASSLTGARYNEQFF. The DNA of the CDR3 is TGTGCCAGCAGCTTGACAGGGGCTCGCTACAATGAGCAGTTCTTC.

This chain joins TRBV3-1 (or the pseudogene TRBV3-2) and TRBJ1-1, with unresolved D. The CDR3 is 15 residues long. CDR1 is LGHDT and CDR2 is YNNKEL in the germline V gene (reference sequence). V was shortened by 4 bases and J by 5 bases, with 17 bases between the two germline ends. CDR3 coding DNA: TGTGCCAGCAGCCCCGGTCCCTCCGGGAGGACTGAAGCTTTCTTT. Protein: CASSPGPSGRTEAFF.

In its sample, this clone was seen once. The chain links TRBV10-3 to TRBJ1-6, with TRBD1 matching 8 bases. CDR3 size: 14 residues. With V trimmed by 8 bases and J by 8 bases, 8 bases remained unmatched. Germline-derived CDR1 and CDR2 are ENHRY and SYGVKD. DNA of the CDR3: TGTGCCATCGGGGATTCGACAGGGGATTCACCCCTCCACTTT. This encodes CAIGDSTGDSPLHF.

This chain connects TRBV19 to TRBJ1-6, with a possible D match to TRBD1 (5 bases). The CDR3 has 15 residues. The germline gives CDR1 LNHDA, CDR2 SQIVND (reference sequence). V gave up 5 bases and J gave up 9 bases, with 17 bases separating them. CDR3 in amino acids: CASSPAGQGGSPLHF. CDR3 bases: TGTGCCAGTAGTCCCGCGGGTCAGGGAGGTTCACCCCTCCACTTT.

The CDR3 loop reads CASSYGTSAPGDEQFF. The CDR3 DNA follows: TGTGCCAGCAGTTACGGTACGTCGGCCCCGGGGGATGAGCAGTTCTTC. V and J are TRBV6-2 or TRBV6-3 and TRBJ2-1; D is perhaps TRBD2 (6 bases). V lost 2 bases to trimming and J lost 8 bases, with 19 bases between them. The CDR3 covers 16 residues. Germline V gene lookup returns CDR1 MNHEY and CDR2 SVGEGT.

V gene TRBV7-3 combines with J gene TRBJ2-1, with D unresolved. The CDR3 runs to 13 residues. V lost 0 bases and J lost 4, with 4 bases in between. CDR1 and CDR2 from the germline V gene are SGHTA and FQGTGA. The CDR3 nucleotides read TGTGCCAGCAGCTTAACTGAGTACAATGAGCAGTTCTTC. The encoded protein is CASSLTEYNEQFF.

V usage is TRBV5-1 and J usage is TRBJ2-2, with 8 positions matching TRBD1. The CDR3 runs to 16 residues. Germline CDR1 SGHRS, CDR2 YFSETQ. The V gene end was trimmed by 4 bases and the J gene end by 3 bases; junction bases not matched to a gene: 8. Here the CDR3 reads CASSLTGGWDTGELFF. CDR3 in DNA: TGCGCCAGCAGCCTAACAGGGGGTTGGGACACCGGGGAGCTGTTTTTT.

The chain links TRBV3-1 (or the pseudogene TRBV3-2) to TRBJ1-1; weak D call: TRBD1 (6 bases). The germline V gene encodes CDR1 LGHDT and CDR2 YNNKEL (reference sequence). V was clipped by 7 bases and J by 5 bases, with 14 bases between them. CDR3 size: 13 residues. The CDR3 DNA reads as TGTGCCAGCAATTTGGGACACAAGACTGAAGCTTTCTTT. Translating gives CASNLGHKTEAFF.

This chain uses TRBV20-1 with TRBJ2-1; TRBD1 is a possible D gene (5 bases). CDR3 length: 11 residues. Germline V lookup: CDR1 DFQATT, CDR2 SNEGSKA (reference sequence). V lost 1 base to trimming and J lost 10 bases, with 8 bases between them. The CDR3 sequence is CSARGGVEQFF. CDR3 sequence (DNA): TGCAGTGCTAGAGGGGGCGTGGAGCAGTTCTTC.

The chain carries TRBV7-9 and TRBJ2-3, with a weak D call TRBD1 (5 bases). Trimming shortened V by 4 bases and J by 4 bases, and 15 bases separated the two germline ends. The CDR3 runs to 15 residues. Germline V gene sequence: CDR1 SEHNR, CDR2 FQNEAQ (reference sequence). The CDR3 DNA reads TGTGCCAGCAGCTCGACCCTCGACAGTGCAGATACGCAGTATTTT. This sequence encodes CASSSTLDSADTQYF.

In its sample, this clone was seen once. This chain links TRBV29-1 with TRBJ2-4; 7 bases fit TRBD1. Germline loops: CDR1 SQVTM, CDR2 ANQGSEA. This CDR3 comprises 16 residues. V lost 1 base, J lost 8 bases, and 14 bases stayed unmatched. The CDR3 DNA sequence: TGCAGCGTTGAAGTCCCGATGAACAGGGGTAGGGACATTCAGTACTTC. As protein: CSVEVPMNRGRDIQYF.

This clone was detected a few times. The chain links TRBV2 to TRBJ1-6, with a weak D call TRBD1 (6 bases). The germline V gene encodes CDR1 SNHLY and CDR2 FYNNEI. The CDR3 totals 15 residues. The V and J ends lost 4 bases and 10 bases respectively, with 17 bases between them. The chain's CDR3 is CASSAKGTSESPLHF. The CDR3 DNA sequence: TGTGCCAGCAGTGCGAAAGGGACAAGCGAGTCACCCCTCCACTTT.

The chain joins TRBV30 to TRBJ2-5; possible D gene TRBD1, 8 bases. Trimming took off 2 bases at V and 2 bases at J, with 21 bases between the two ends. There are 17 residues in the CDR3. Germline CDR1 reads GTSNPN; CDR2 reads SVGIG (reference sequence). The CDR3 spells CAWSRTGRAAGQETQYF. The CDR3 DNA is TGTGCCTGGAGTAGGACAGGGAGGGCAGCGGGACAAGAGACCCAGTACTTC.

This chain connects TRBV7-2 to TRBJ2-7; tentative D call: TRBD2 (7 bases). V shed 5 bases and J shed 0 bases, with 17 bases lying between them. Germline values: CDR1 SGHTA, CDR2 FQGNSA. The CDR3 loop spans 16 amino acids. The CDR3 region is CASSLNGGPLSYEQYF. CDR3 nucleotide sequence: TGTGCCAGCAGCCTAAACGGGGGGCCCCTCTCCTACGAGCAGTACTTC.

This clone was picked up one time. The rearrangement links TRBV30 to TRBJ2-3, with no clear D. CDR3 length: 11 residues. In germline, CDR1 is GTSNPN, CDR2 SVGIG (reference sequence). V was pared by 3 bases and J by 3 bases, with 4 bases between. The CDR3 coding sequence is TGTGCCTGGAGGGAGACAGATACGCAGTATTTT. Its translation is CAWRETDTQYF.

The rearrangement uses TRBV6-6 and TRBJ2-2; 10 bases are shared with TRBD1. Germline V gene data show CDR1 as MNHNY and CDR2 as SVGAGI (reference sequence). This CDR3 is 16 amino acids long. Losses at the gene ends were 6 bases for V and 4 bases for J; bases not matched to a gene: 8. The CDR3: CASSQEGQGITGELFF. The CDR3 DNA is TGTGCCAGCAGCCAGGAGGGACAGGGGATCACCGGGGAGCTGTTTTTT.

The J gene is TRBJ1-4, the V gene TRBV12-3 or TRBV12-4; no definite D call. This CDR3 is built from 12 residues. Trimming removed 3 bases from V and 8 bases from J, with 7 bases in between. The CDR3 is CASSLSLEKLFF. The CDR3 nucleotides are TGTGCCAGCAGTTTGAGTCTAGAAAAACTGTTTTTT.

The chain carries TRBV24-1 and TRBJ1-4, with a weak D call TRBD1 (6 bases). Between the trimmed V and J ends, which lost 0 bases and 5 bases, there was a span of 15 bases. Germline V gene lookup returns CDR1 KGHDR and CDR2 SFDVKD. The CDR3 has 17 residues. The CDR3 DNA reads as TGTGCCACCAGTGATTTGCGTAACAGGGCATTGAATGAAAAACTGTTTTTT. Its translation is CATSDLRNRALNEKLFF.

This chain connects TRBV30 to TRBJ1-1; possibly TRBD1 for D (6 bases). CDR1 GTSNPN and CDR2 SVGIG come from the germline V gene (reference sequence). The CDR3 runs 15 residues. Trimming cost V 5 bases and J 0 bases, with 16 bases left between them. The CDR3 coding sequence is TGTGCCTGGGACAGGTCCGGAAGAATGAACACTGAAGCTTTCTTT. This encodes CAWDRSGRMNTEAFF.

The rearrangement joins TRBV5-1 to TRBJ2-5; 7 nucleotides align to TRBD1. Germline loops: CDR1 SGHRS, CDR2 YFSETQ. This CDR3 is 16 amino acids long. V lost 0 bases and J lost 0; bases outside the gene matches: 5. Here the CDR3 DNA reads TGCGCCAGCAGCTTGGAAGGGACAGAGTACCAAGAGACCCAGTACTTC. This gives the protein CASSLEGTEYQETQYF.

This CDR3 reads CASTHGPPNYNEQFF. The CDR3 coding sequence is TGTGCCAGCACCCATGGGCCCCCCAACTACAATGAGCAGTTCTTC. The chain combines TRBV27 with TRBJ2-1; D ambiguous. Trimming stripped 7 bases from V and 3 bases from J, with 16 bases between. The CDR3 is made up of 15 amino acids. Germline V gives CDR1 MNHEY, CDR2 SMNVEV (reference sequence).

The CDR3 reads CASSRAGTGSSVSYNSPLHF. CDR3 in DNA: TGTGCCAGCAGCCGCGCCGGGACAGGGTCTTCGGTCTCCTATAATTCACCCCTCCACTTT. The chain employs TRBV3-1 (or the pseudogene TRBV3-2) and TRBJ1-6; 9 bases align to TRBD1. Germline trimming cut 4 bases from V and 0 bases from J; bases unmatched to any gene: 13. This CDR3 region has 20 residues. The germline gives CDR1 LGHDT, CDR2 YNNKEL (reference sequence).

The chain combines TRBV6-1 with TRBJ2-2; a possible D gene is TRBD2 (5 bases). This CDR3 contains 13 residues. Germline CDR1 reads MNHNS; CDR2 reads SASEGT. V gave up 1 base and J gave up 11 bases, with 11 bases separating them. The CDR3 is CASSEVREGELFF. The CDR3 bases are TGTGCCAGCAGTGAAGTTCGAGAGGGAGAGCTGTTTTTT.

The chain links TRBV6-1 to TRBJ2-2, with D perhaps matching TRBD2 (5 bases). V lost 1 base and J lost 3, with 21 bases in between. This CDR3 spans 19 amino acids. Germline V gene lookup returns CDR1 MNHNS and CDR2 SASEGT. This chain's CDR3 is CASSEEEDSYSLDTGELFF. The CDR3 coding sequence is TGTGCCAGCAGTGAAGAGGAGGATTCCTACTCTCTTGACACCGGGGAGCTGTTTTTT.

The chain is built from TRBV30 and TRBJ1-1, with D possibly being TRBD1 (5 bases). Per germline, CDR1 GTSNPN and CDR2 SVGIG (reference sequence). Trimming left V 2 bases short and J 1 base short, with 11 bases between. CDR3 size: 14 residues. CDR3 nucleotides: TGTGCCTGGAGTTCGGGACTTTGGAACACTGAAGCTTTCTTT. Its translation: CAWSSGLWNTEAFF.